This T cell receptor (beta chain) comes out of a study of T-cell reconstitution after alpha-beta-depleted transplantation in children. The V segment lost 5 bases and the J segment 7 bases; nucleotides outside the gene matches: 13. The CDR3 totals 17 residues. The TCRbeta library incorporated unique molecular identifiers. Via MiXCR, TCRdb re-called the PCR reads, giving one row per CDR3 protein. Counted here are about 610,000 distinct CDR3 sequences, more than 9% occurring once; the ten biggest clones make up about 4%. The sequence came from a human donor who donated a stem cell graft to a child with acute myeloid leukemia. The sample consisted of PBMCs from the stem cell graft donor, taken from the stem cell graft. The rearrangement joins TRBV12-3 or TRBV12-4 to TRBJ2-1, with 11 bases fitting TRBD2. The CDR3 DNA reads TGTGCCAGCAGTCCCCTGACTGTAGCGGGAGGGGGGAATGAGCAGTTCTTC. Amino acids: CASSPLTVAGGGNEQFF.